This is a list of T cell receptor beta chains from one sample in a study of beta chain features in type 1 diabetes. The protocol was immunoSEQ multiplex PCR, while the TCRdb copy is restricted to in-frame clones and leaves out a portion. The sample records 200,000 to 300,000 clones, about a tenth being singletons. Input material: naive CD4+ T cells from blood. All receptors come from a man aged 25 to 40 with type 1 diabetes. Each CDR3 is given with its conserved first and last residue. D genes are given only for firm matches. Expanded clones are given a class, and other clones once, few, many or no size at all.

clone size	J gene	D gene	V gene	CDR3 DNA	CDR3 protein
.	TRBJ2-7	.	TRBV2	TGTGCCAGCAGTGAGTCGATTGATCGAGACTACGAGCAGTACTTC	CASSESIDRDYEQYF
.	TRBJ2-5	.	TRBV20-1	TGCAGTGCTAGACACGGGGAGACCCAGTACTTC	CSARHGETQYF
few	TRBJ1-2	TRBD1	TRBV6-5	TGTGCCAGCAGTTCGCCGGGACAGAGCTATGGCTACACCTTC	CASSSPGQSYGYTF
.	TRBJ2-5	.	TRBV7-9	TGTGCCAGCAGCCCAGGGGGGAGTACCCAGGGGACCCAGTACTTC	CASSPGGSTQGTQYF
.	TRBJ2-3	.	TRBV28	TGTGCCAGCAGTCCCCGAGATACGCAGTATTTT	CASSPRDTQYF
few	TRBJ1-6	.	TRBV25-1	TGTGCCAGCAGTTCCGGGTTGTATAATTCACCCCTCCACTTT	CASSSGLYNSPLHF
few	TRBJ2-5	.	TRBV4-2	TGTGCCAGCAGCCAGGAAGATAGGGGGGGCCAAGAGACCCAGTACTTC	CASSQEDRGGQETQYF
few	TRBJ2-5	.	TRBV2	TGTGCCAGCAGTGAACTGACAGCTCAAGAGACCCAGTACTTC	CASSELTAQETQYF
.	TRBJ2-2	.	TRBV7-9	TGTGCCAGCAGCTTAGCTCGGGGGTACACCGGGGAGCTGTTTTTT	CASSLARGYTGELFF
.	TRBJ1-2	TRBD1	TRBV6-5	TGTGCCAGCAGTTACGGGGGACAGGGGTCCTACGGCTACACCTTC	CASSYGGQGSYGYTF
few	TRBJ1-1	.	TRBV9	TGTGCCAGCAGCCCTAACCAGGGGTGGGCCACTGAAGCTTTCTTT	CASSPNQGWATEAFF
few	TRBJ2-3	.	TRBV11-2	TGTGCCAGCAGCGCGTATCCAGATACGCAGTATTTT	CASSAYPDTQYF
.	TRBJ2-1	TRBD1	TRBV6-5	TGTGCCAGCATGCGACAGGGGACTTACAATGAGCAGTTCTTC	CASMRQGTYNEQFF
.	TRBJ2-4	TRBD2	TRBV4-1	TGCGCCAGCAGAAACGAACTAGCGGGGGGGATAGCCAAAAACATTCAGTACTTC	CASRNELAGGIAKNIQYF
.	TRBJ2-7	TRBD2	TRBV6-5	TGTGCCAGCAGCCGGGGGGGCGCATTAGAAGAGCAGTACTTC	CASSRGGALEEQYF
few	TRBJ2-6	TRBD1	TRBV28	TGTGCCAGCAGTCCCGGGACAGTCTCTGGGGCCAACGTCCTGACTTTC	CASSPGTVSGANVLTF
.	TRBJ1-5	.	TRBV15	TGTGCCACCAGCAGAGATCGTGCTGGGGCGAATCAGCCCCAGCATTTT	CATSRDRAGANQPQHF
.	TRBJ1-5	.	TRBV5-6	TGTGCCAGCAGCTTGAGGGGGTTGGGCAATCAGCCCCAGCATTTT	CASSLRGLGNQPQHF
few	TRBJ1-1	TRBD1	TRBV5-1	TGCGCCAGCAGCCGAGGGACAGGGTTTGGTGAAGCTTTCTTT	CASSRGTGFGEAFF
.	TRBJ2-3	.	TRBV5-1	TGCGCCAGCAGCCAAACTAGGCGCACAGATACGCAGTATTTT	CASSQTRRTDTQYF
.	TRBJ1-1	.	TRBV21-1	TGTGCCAGCCGTGACCCTTGTGGGCTCGACACTGAAGCTTTCTTT	CASRDPCGLDTEAFF
.	TRBJ1-1	.	TRBV30	TGTGCCTGGAGCCGAGCCCGAGACAGGAGAAGTGAAGCTTTCTTT	CAWSRARDRRSEAFF
.	TRBJ1-1	TRBD1	TRBV11-1	TGTGCCAGCAGCTTGGGGACAGAAACCCGGGCCCCTGAAGCTTTCTTT	CASSLGTETRAPEAFF
few	TRBJ2-7	TRBD1	TRBV5-1	TGCGCCAGCAGCTTGTTGGTCGGGACAGCGTACTACGAGCAGTACTTC	CASSLLVGTAYYEQYF
.	TRBJ1-2	.	TRBV15	TGTGCCACCAGCTCTGGACAGAACTATGGCTACACCTTC	CATSSGQNYGYTF
.	TRBJ2-5	TRBD2	TRBV5-1	TGCGCCAGCAGCTTGGCCGGACTAGCGGGGTACGGAGAGACCCAGTACTTC	CASSLAGLAGYGETQYF
.	TRBJ2-1	TRBD1	TRBV11-2	TGTGCCAGCAGCTCCTTACAGGGGAAAAGGAATGAGCAGTTCTTC	CASSSLQGKRNEQFF
few	TRBJ2-1	.	TRBV7-9	TGTGCCAGCAGCTCCCGACAACCTAATGAGCAGTTCTTC	CASSSRQPNEQFF
few	TRBJ2-7	TRBD1	TRBV29-1	TGCAGCGTGCACGGACAGGGGGCTTACGAGCAGTACTTC	CSVHGQGAYEQYF
.	TRBJ1-1	TRBD1	TRBV29-1	TGCAGCGGGGGGACAGGTCAAAGGAACACTGAAGCTTTCTTT	CSGGTGQRNTEAFF
few	TRBJ2-7	TRBD1	TRBV19	TGTGCCAGTAACCAAGCGACAGGGGAATCCTACGAGCAGTACTTC	CASNQATGESYEQYF
few	TRBJ1-2	.	TRBV29-1	TGCAGCGTTGGGATCGGAGCTAACTATGGCTACACCTTC	CSVGIGANYGYTF
.	TRBJ2-1	TRBD2	TRBV10-3	TGTGCCATCCGGGGGGAACCCTACAATGAGCAGTTCTTC	CAIRGEPYNEQFF
.	TRBJ2-3	TRBD2	TRBV5-1	TGCGCCAGCAGCTTATCGGCTAGCGGGATCCTTAGCACAGATACGCAGTATTTT	CASSLSASGILSTDTQYF
few	TRBJ1-4	.	TRBV29-1	TGCAGCGTTGGAGGAACTAATGAAAAACTGTTTTTT	CSVGGTNEKLFF
few	TRBJ1-4	.	TRBV27	TGTGCCAGCAGTTTAAGGGGAACTAATGAAAAACTGTTTTTT	CASSLRGTNEKLFF
few	TRBJ2-1	TRBD2	TRBV4-3	TGCGCCAGCAGCCAAGAAAGACTAGCGGGGGAGTTCTTC	CASSQERLAGEFF
few	TRBJ2-7	TRBD2	TRBV6-1	TGTGCCACTGGTGAGCGGGGGGCCTCCTACGAGCAGTACTTC	CATGERGASYEQYF
few	TRBJ2-5	TRBD2	TRBV7-2	TGTGCCAGCAGCCAACGCCAACTAGCGGGGGGGAAAGAGACCCAGTACTTC	CASSQRQLAGGKETQYF
.	TRBJ2-2	.	TRBV28	TGTGCCAGCACCCAGGCATTTGGGGAGCTGTTTTTT	CASTQAFGELFF
few	TRBJ1-2	TRBD1	TRBV19	TGTGCCAGTAGACTTGGACAGGGGGCAGGCTATGGCTACACCTTC	CASRLGQGAGYGYTF
few	TRBJ2-2	.	TRBV7-3	TGTGCCAGCAGCCTGGGGGCTCCGTCGAACACCGGGGAGCTGTTTTTT	CASSLGAPSNTGELFF
.	TRBJ2-3	.	TRBV9	TGTGCCAGCAGCGTAGGGACACTAGATACGCAGTATTTT	CASSVGTLDTQYF
.	TRBJ2-1	.	TRBV25-1	TGTGCCAGCAGTGCGTACAGGGACCTAAGTTCGGAGCAGTTCTTC	CASSAYRDLSSEQFF
.	TRBJ2-1	TRBD2	TRBV19	TGTGCCAGTAGTGTACCGGGACTAGGACCCTACAATGAGCAGTTCTTC	CASSVPGLGPYNEQFF
.	TRBJ2-3	.	TRBV7-9	TGTGCCAGCAGCTTAGGGCAGGGCTCCACAGATACGCAGTATTTT	CASSLGQGSTDTQYF
.	TRBJ2-7	TRBD1	TRBV19	TGTGCCAGTAGTGCCCCTGCGGACAGGGTCTACGAGCAGTACTTC	CASSAPADRVYEQYF
.	TRBJ2-3	TRBD2	TRBV5-4	TGTGCCAGCAGCCGTTCCCTCGGACTAGCGGGGCAAACAGATACGCAGTATTTT	CASSRSLGLAGQTDTQYF
.	TRBJ1-4	.	TRBV7-2	TGTGCCAGCAGCCCCCGACAGGCAACTAATGAAAAACTGTTTTTT	CASSPRQATNEKLFF
few	TRBJ2-7	TRBD2	TRBV18	TGTGCCAGCTCACCCGGCGGGGGACCCTCCTACGAGCAGTACTTC	CASSPGGGPSYEQYF
.	TRBJ2-7	TRBD1	TRBV5-1	TGCGCCAGCAGCACCCAGACAGGGGGTGAGGGCGAGCAGTACTTC	CASSTQTGGEGEQYF
few	TRBJ1-5	.	TRBV19	TGTGCCAGTAGTCCAAACCCGGGGGGTGATCAGCCCCAGCATTTT	CASSPNPGGDQPQHF
few	TRBJ2-2	.	TRBV9	TGTGCCAGCAGCGTATTCCCTCAGGGAGGTTTGACCGGGGAGCTGTTTTTT	CASSVFPQGGLTGELFF
few	TRBJ2-2	.	TRBV2	TGTGCCAGCAATACCGGGACAAGCAACACCGGGGAGCTGTTTTTT	CASNTGTSNTGELFF
.	TRBJ2-3	.	TRBV5-1	TGCGCCAGCAGTTCCGGTCCCCTAGGAGATACGCAGTATTTT	CASSSGPLGDTQYF